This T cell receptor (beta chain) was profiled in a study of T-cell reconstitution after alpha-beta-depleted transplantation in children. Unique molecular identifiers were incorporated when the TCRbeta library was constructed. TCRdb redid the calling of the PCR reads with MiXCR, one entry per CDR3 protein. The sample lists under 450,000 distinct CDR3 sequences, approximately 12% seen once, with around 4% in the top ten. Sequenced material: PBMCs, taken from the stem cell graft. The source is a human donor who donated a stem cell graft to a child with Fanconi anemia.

CDR3 DNA sequence: TGTGCCACCAGCAGAGCCCGGGGGGATGAGCAGTTCTTC. This sequence encodes CATSRARGDEQFF. This rearrangement joins TRBV15 to TRBJ2-1; 7 bases map to TRBD2. Germline-derived CDR1 and CDR2 are LNHNV and YYDKDF (reference sequence). This CDR3 has 13 amino acids. The trim removed 1 base at V and 8 bases at J, leaving 2 bases unmatched.